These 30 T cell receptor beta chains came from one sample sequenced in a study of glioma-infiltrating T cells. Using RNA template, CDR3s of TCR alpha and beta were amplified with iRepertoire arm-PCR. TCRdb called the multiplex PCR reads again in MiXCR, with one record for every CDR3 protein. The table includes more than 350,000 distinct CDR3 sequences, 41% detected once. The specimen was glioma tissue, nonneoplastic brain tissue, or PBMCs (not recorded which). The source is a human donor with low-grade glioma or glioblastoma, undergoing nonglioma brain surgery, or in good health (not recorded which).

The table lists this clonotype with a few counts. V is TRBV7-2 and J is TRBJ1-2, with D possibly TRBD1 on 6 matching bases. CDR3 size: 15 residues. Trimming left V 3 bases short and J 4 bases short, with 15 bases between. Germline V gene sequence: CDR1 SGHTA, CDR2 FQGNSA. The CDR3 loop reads CASSLGATSAYGYTF. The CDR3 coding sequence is TGTGCCAGCAGCTTGGGGGCAACTTCGGCCTATGGCTACACCTTC.

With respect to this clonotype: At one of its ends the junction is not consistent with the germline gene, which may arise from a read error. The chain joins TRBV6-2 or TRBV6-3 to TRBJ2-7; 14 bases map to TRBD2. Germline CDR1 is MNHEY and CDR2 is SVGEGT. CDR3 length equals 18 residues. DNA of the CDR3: TGTGCCAGCAGTTACTCGGGTGGACTAGCGGGAGGCAACTACGGGCAGTACTTC. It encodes CASSYSGGLAGGNYGQYF.

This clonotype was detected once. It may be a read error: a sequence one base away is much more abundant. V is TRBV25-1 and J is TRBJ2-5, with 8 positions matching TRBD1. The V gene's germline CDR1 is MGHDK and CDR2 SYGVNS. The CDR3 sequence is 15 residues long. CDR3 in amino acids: CASSSGDRSQEAQYF. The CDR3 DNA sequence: TGTGCCAGCAGTAGTGGGGACAGGTCACAAGAGGCCCAGTACTTC.

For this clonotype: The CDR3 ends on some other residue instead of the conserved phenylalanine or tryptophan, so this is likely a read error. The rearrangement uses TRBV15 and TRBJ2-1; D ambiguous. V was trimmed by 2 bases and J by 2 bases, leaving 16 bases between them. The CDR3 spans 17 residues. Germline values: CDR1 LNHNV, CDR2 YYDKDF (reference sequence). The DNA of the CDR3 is TGTGCCACCAGCAGATCCACCTTCGCTGGAGCCTACAATGAGCAGTTCCTC. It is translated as CATSRSTFAGAYNEQFL.

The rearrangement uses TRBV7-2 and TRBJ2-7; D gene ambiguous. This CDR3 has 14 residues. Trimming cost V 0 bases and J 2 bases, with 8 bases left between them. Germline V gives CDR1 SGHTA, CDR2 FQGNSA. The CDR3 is CASSLALSTYEQYF. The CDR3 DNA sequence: TGTGCCAGCAGCTTAGCCCTATCTACCTACGAGCAGTACTTC. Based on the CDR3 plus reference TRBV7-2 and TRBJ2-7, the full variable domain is GAGVSQSPSNKVTEKGKDVELRCDPISGHTALYWYRQSLGQGLEFLIYFQGNSAPDKSGLPSDRFSAERTGGSVSTLTIQRTQQEDSAVYLCASSLALSTYEQYFGPGTRLTVT.

CDR3 in DNA: TGTGCCAGCAGCGAGGGACTAGCCTTCTCCTACAATGAGCAGTTCTTC. Translating gives CASSEGLAFSYNEQFF. The chain employs TRBV7-9 and TRBJ2-1, with 9 bases matching TRBD2. The V and J ends lost 5 bases and 0 bases, in that order; junction bases with no gene match: 5. This CDR3 has 16 residues. Germline V CDR1 and CDR2: SEHNR, FQNEAQ (reference sequence).

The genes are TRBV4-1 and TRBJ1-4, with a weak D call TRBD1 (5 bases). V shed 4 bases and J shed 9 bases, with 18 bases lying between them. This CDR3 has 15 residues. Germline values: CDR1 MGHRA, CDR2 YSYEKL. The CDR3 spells CASSPGGKGSKKLFF. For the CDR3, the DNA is TGCGCCAGCAGCCCCGGGGGGAAGGGAAGTAAAAAACTGTTTTTT.

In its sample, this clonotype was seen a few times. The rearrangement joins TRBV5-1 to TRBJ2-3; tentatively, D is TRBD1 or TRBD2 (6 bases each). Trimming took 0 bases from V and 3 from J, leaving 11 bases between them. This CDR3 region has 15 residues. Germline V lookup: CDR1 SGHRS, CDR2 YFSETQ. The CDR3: CASSLVGGSTDTQYF. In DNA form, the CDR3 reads TGCGCCAGCAGCTTGGTAGGGGGGTCTACAGATACGCAGTATTTT. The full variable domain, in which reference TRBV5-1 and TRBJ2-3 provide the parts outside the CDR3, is KAGVTQTPRYLIKTRGQQVTLSCSPISGHRSVSWYQQTPGQGLQFLFEYFSETQRNKGNFPGRFSGRQFSNSRSEMNVSTLELGDSALYLCASSLVGGSTDTQYFGPGTRLTVL.

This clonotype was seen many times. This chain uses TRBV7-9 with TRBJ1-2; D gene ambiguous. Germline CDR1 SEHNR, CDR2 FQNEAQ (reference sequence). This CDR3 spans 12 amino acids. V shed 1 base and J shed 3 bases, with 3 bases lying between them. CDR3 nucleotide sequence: TGTGCCAGCAGCTTAGTCGACTATGGCTACACCTTC. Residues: CASSLVDYGYTF.

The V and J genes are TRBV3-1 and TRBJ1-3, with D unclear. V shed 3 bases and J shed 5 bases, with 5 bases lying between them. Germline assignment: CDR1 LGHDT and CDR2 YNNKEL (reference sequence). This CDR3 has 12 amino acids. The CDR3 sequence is CASSHRRNTIYF. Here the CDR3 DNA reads TGTGCCAGCAGCCATCGTAGAAACACCATATATTTT. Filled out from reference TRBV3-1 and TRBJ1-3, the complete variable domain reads DTAVSQTPKYLVTQMGNDKSIKCEQNLGHDTMYWYKQDSKKFLKIMFSYNNKELIINETVPNRFSPKSPDKAHLNLHINSLELGDSAVYFCASSHRRNTIYFGEGSWLTVV.

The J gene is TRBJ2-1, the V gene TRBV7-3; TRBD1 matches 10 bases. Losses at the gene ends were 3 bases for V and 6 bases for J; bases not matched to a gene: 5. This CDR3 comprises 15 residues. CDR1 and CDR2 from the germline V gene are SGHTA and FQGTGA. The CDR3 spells CASSFDRGLLNEQFF. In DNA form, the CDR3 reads TGTGCCAGCAGCTTCGACAGGGGGCTACTCAATGAGCAGTTCTTC.

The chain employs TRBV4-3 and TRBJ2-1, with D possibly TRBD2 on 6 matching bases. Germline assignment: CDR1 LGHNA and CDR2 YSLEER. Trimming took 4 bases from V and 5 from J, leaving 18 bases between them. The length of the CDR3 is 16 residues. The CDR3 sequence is CASSRVRGLGHNEQFF. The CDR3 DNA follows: TGCGCCAGCAGCCGGGTGCGGGGACTGGGCCACAATGAGCAGTTCTTC.

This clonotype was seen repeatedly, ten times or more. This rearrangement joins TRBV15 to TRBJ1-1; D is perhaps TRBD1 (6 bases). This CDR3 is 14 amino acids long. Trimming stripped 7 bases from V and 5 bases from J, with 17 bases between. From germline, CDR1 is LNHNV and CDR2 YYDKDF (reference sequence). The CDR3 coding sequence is TGTGCCACCAACCCGCGAGGGGGGAGGACTGAAGCTTTCTTT. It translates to CATNPRGGRTEAFF.

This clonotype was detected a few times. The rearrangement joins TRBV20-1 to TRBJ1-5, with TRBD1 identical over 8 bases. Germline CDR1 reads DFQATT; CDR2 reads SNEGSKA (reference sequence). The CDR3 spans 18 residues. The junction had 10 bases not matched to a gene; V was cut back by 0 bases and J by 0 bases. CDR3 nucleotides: TGCAGTGCTAGAGAAAGGCGGACAGGGATGTATAGCAATCAGCCCCAGCATTTT. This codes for CSARERRTGMYSNQPQHF.

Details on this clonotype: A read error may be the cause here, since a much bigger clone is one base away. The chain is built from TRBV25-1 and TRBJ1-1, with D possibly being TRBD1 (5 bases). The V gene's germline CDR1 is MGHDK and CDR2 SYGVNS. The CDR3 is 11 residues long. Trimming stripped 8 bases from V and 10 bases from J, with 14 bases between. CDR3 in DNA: TGTGCCAGCGGTTCGGCGGGGCGAGCTTTCTTT. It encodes CASGSAGRAFF.

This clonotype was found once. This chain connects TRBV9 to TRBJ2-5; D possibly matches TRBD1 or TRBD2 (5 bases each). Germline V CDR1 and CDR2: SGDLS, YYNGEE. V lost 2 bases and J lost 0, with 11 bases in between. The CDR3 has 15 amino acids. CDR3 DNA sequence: TGTGCCAGCAGCGTTGGGGGAACGTACCAAGAGACCCAGTACTTC. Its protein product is CASSVGGTYQETQYF. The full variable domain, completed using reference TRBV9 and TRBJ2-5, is DSGVTQTPKHLITATGQRVTLRCSPRSGDLSVYWYQQSLDQGLQFLIQYYNGEERAKGNILERFSAQQFPDLHSELNLSSLELGDSALYFCASSVGGTYQETQYFGPGTRLLVL.

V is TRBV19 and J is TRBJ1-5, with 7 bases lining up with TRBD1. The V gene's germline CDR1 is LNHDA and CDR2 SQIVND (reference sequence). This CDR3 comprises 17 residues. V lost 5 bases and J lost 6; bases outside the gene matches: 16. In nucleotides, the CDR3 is TGTGCCAGTAGTCGACAGGGAAGATGGTCTACGCGTCAGCCCCAGCATTTT. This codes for CASSRQGRWSTRQPQHF.

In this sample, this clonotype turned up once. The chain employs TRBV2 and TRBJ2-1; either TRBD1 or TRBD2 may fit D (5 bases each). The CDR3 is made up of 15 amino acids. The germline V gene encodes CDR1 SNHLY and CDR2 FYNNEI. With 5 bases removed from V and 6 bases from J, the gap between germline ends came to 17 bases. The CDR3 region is CASSRSRDVLNEQFF. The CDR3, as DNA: TGTGCCAGCAGTCGGAGCCGGGACGTACTCAATGAGCAGTTCTTC.

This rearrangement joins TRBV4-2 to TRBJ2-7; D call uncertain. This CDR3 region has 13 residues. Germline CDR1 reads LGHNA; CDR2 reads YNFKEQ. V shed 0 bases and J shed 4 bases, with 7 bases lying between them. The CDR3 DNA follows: TGTGCCAGCAGCCAAGATACAGTTTACGAGCAGTACTTC. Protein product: CASSQDTVYEQYF.

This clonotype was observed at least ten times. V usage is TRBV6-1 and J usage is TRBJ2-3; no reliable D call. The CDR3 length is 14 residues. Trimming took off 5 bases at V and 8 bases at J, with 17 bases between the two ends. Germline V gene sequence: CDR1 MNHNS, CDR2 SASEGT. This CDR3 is CASSTSGSSGTQYF. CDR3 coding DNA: TGTGCCAGCAGTACCTCCGGGTCCTCGGGTACGCAGTATTTT.

This CDR3 is CASSGLAPGELFF. In DNA, the CDR3 is TGTGCCAGCTCGGGACTAGCGCCCGGGGAGCTGTTTTTT. The chain carries TRBV18 and TRBJ2-2, with 10 bases identical to TRBD2. The CDR3 is 13 residues long. V shed 6 bases, J shed 6 bases, and the junction held 1 base outside the gene matches. Germline V CDR1 and CDR2: KGHSH, LQKENI.

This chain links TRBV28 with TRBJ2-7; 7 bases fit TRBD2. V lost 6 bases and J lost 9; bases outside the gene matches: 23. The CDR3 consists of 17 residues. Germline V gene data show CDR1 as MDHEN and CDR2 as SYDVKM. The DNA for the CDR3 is TGTGCCAGCAGCGTTGGCCCGGGACTAACGGGAGTCGAGGTGCAGTACTTC. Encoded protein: CASSVGPGLTGVEVQYF.

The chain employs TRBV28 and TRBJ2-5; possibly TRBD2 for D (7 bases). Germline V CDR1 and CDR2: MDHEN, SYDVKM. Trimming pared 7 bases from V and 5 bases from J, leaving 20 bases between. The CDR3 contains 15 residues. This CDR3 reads CASTTTGGVGETQYF. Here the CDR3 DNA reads TGTGCCAGCACAACAACGGGGGGCGTAGGGGAGACCCAGTACTTC.

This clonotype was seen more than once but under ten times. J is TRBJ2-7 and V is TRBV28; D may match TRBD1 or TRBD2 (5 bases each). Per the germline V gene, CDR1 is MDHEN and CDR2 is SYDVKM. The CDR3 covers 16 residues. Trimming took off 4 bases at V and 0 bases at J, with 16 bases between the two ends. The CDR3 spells CASSSFRDQSSYEQYF. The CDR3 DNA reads TGTGCCAGCAGTTCTTTCCGGGACCAAAGCTCCTACGAGCAGTACTTC.

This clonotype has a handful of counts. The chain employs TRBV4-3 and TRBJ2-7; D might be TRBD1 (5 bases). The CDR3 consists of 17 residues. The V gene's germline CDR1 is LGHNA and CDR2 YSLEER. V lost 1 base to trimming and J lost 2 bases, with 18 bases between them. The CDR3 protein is CASSQALDTTVTYEQYF. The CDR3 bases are TGCGCCAGCAGCCAAGCCCTGGACACCACAGTTACCTACGAGCAGTACTTC.

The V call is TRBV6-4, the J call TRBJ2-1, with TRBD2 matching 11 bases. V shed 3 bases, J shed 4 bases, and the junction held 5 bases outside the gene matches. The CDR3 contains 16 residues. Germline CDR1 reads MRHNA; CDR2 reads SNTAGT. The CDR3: CASSDLGTSGYNEQFF. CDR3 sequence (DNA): TGTGCCAGCAGTGATTTAGGGACTAGCGGTTACAATGAGCAGTTCTTC.

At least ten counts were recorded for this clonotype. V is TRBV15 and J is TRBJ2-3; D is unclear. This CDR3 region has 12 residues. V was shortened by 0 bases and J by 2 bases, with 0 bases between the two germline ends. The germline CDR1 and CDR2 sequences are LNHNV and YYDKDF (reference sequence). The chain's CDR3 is CATSRDTDTQYF. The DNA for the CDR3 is TGTGCCACCAGCAGAGACACAGATACGCAGTATTTT. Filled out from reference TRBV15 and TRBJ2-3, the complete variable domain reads DAMVIQNPRYQVTQFGKPVTLSCSQTLNHNVMYWYQQKSSQAPKLLFHYYDKDFNNEADTPDNFQSRRPNTSFCFLDIRSPGLGDTAMYLCATSRDTDTQYFGPGTRLTVL.

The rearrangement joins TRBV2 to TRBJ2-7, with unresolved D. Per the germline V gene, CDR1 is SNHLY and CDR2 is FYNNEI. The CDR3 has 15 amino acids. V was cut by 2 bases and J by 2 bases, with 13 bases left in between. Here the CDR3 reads CASSEFETPTYEQYF. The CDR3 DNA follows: TGTGCCAGCAGTGAATTCGAGACACCTACCTACGAGCAGTACTTC. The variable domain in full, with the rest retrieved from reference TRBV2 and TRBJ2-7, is EPEVTQTPSHQVTQMGQEVILRCVPISNHLYFYWYRQILGQKVEFLVSFYNNEISEKSEIFDDQFSVERPDGSNFTLKIRSTKLEDSAMYFCASSEFETPTYEQYFGPGTRLTVT.

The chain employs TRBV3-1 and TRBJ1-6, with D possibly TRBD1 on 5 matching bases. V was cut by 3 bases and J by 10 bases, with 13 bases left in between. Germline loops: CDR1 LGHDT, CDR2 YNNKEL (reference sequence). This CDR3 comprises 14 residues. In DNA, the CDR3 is TGTGCCAGCAGCCACTCGGGGGTGGACTCACCCCTCCACTTT. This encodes CASSHSGVDSPLHF. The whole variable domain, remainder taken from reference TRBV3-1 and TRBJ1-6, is DTAVSQTPKYLVTQMGNDKSIKCEQNLGHDTMYWYKQDSKKFLKIMFSYNNKELIINETVPNRFSPKSPDKAHLNLHINSLELGDSAVYFCASSHSGVDSPLHFGNGTRLTVT.

The CDR3 region is CASSLSSGTSSGGYTF. Here the CDR3 DNA reads TGTGCCAGCAGCTTATCATCCGGGACGTCCTCCGGTGGCTACACCTTC. The chain employs TRBV7-2 and TRBJ1-2, with a tentative D call TRBD1 (5 bases). This CDR3 contains 16 residues. Germline V gene lookup returns CDR1 SGHTA and CDR2 FQGNSA. Trimming cost V 2 bases and J 7 bases, with 20 bases left between them.